The next 27 T cell receptor beta chains were all read from a single sample in a study of early T cells in non-severe SARS-CoV-2 infection. TCRdb fed the 5' RACE reads into MiXCR, producing one record per CDR3 protein. Here the sample spans around 71,000 distinct CDR3 sequences, roughly 15% being singletons. Material: whole blood, obtained at baseline. The source is an adult who was a healthcare worker with PCR-confirmed SARS-CoV-2 infection or an uninfected control (not recorded which).

The rearrangement joins TRBV6-5 to TRBJ2-5; D is perhaps TRBD2 (7 bases). V shed 6 bases and J shed 4 bases, with 15 bases lying between them. The CDR3 sequence is 14 residues long. CDR1 and CDR2 (germline): MNHEY, SVGAGI. The CDR3 DNA is TGTGCCAGCAGCCAACAGGGAGGGGGAGAGACCCAGTACTTC. It translates to CASSQQGGGETQYF.

As to this clonotype: The junction shows a germline mismatch at one end, possibly a read error. The V and J genes are TRBV7-9 and TRBJ1-1; 9 nucleotides line up with TRBD1. This CDR3 is 15 amino acids long. The germline CDR1 and CDR2 sequences are SEHNR and FQNEAQ (reference sequence). In DNA form, the CDR3 reads TGTGCCAGCAGCTCCATCACTTCGACAGGGGGGGAAGCTTTCTTC. Protein product: CASSSITSTGGEAFF.

The V gene is TRBV9, the J gene TRBJ2-1, with TRBD1 as a possible D gene (5 bases). Trimming took off 0 bases at V and 10 bases at J, with 11 bases between the two ends. This CDR3 spans 13 amino acids. Germline values: CDR1 SGDLS, CDR2 YYNGEE. The CDR3, as DNA: TGTGCCAGCAGCGTAGTCCCAGGGAACGAGCAGTTCTTC. This encodes CASSVVPGNEQFF.

This clonotype qualifies as medium-sized (0.01 to 0.1%). The chain is built from TRBV12-3 or TRBV12-4 and TRBJ2-2; 10 nucleotides line up with TRBD2. V lost 6 bases, J lost 3 bases, and 4 bases stayed unmatched. The length of the CDR3 is 15 residues. This CDR3 is CASSGTSVYTGELFF. The CDR3 nucleotides are TGTGCCAGCAGCGGGACTAGCGTTTACACCGGGGAGCTGTTTTTT.

The chain carries TRBV28 and TRBJ2-1; D perhaps matches TRBD1 (5 bases). Per germline, CDR1 MDHEN and CDR2 SYDVKM. The CDR3 loop spans 16 amino acids. The ends were cut back, 5 bases at V and 6 bases at J, with 20 bases in the middle. The CDR3 reads CASSRPGSSSSNEQFF. The CDR3 coding sequence is TGTGCCAGCAGTCGACCAGGGTCTTCCTCGAGCAATGAGCAGTTCTTC.

The table lists this clonotype with many counts. The gene calls are TRBV2 and TRBJ2-7; D is possibly TRBD1 or TRBD2 (6 bases each). The V end was cut by 6 bases, the J end by 6 bases, with 18 bases between. This CDR3 region has 14 residues. CDR1 is SNHLY and CDR2 is FYNNEI in the germline V gene. Here the CDR3 reads CASSPTWGAGEQYF. CDR3 bases: TGTGCCAGCAGCCCCACCTGGGGGGCGGGCGAGCAGTACTTC.

This clonotype came up a few times. V gene TRBV28 combines with J gene TRBJ1-1; TRBD1 matches at 7 bases. The germline CDR1 and CDR2 sequences are MDHEN and SYDVKM. This CDR3 region has 14 residues. Trimming cost V 6 bases and J 0 bases; bases outside gene matches: 4. CDR3 bases: TGTGCCAGCAGCCACAGGGGATTGAACACTGAAGCTTTCTTT. This encodes CASSHRGLNTEAFF.

J is TRBJ1-2 and V is TRBV3-1, with TRBD1 identical over 7 bases. CDR3 size: 13 residues. Germline loops: CDR1 LGHDT, CDR2 YNNKEL (reference sequence). J gave up 6 bases and V 8 bases, and 9 bases lay outside the gene matches. The CDR3 loop is CASLGQFSHGYTF. In nucleotides, the CDR3 is TGTGCCAGCTTGGGACAGTTTTCGCATGGCTACACCTTC. The full variable domain, completed using reference TRBV3-1 and TRBJ1-2, is DTAVSQTPKYLVTQMGNDKSIKCEQNLGHDTMYWYKQDSKKFLKIMFSYNNKELIINETVPNRFSPKSPDKAHLNLHINSLELGDSAVYFCASLGQFSHGYTFGSGTRLTVV.

This clonotype was observed a few times. CDR3 region: CAISEIEGNEQFF. The DNA of the CDR3 is TGTGCCATCAGTGAGATCGAGGGTAATGAGCAGTTCTTC. The chain uses TRBV10-3 and TRBJ2-1; D possibly corresponds to TRBD2 (5 bases). Germline CDR1 ENHRY, CDR2 SYGVKD. Trimming took off 2 bases at V and 7 bases at J, with 9 bases between the two ends. The CDR3 has 13 amino acids.

This chain joins TRBV18 and TRBJ2-2, with 7 bases lining up with TRBD2. The junction had 2 bases not matched to a gene; V was cut back by 1 base and J by 0 bases. Germline V CDR1 and CDR2: KGHSH, LQKENI. The CDR3 is made up of 16 amino acids. CDR3 sequence: CASSPRTSANTGELFF. The CDR3 nucleotides read TGTGCCAGCTCACCACGAACTAGCGCGAACACCGGGGAGCTGTTTTTT.

The rearrangement links TRBV5-1 to TRBJ1-1, with 8 bases aligning to TRBD1. The germline gives CDR1 SGHRS, CDR2 YFSETQ. CDR3 size: 17 residues. V trimming: 0 bases; J trimming: 6 bases; junction bases outside the gene matches: 13. The CDR3 loop is CASSLALDIQGAAEAFF. The CDR3 DNA reads TGCGCCAGCAGCTTGGCCTTAGATATCCAGGGGGCGGCTGAAGCTTTCTTT.

The table lists this clonotype with many counts. The rearrangement links TRBV7-2 to TRBJ2-1, with D possibly matching TRBD2 (6 bases). CDR1 and CDR2 from the germline V gene are SGHTA and FQGNSA. There are 17 residues in the CDR3. V gave up 0 bases and J gave up 2 bases, with 14 bases separating them. DNA of the CDR3: TGTGCCAGCAGCTTAGCGGGCGGGAATCATCCCTACAATGAGCAGTTCTTC. Translated: CASSLAGGNHPYNEQFF.

The table lists this clonotype with a few counts. The CDR3 bases are TGTGCCAGCAGCCGCTCTCCGGACAGGGCCCTCTACGAGCAGTACTTC. This encodes CASSRSPDRALYEQYF. This sequence joins TRBV5-5 and TRBJ2-7, with 8 bases aligning to TRBD1. With 4 bases clipped from V and 3 bases from J, the junction kept 12 bases outside the gene matches. Looked up from germline, CDR1 is SGHKS and CDR2 is YYEKEE (reference sequence). The CDR3 contains 16 residues.

This clonotype has just a few counts. The chain's CDR3 is CASSRDRRYGYTF. CDR3 sequence (DNA): TGTGCCAGTAGTCGAGACCGAAGGTATGGCTACACCTTC. The J gene is TRBJ1-2, the V gene TRBV19; D is undetermined. This CDR3 contains 13 residues. CDR1 and CDR2 from the germline V gene are LNHDA and SQIVND (reference sequence). Trimming left V 5 bases short and J 5 bases short, with 12 bases between. Complete variable domain (other parts from reference TRBV19 and TRBJ1-2): DGGITQSPKYLFRKEGQNVTLSCEQNLNHDAMYWYRQDPGQGLRLIYYSQIVNDFQKGDIAEGYSVSREKKESFPLTVTSAQKNPTAFYLCASSRDRRYGYTFGSGTRLTVV.

This clonotype was counted a few times. J is TRBJ2-7 and V is TRBV28; TRBD1 agrees at 8 bases. CDR1 and CDR2 (germline): MDHEN, SYDVKM. This CDR3 comprises 14 residues. V trimming: 6 bases; J trimming: 2 bases; junction bases outside the gene matches: 6. CDR3 protein: CASRGGQAPYEQYF. In DNA, the CDR3 is TGTGCCAGCAGGGGGGGACAGGCCCCCTACGAGCAGTACTTC.

V and J are TRBV12-3 or TRBV12-4 and TRBJ2-5; 9 positions match TRBD2. Unmatched junction bases numbered 4, after V lost 4 bases and J lost 4 bases. This CDR3 has 14 residues. The CDR3: CASSSGLALETQYF. The CDR3 DNA is TGTGCCAGCAGTTCGGGACTAGCCCTAGAGACCCAGTACTTC.

This clonotype appeared many times. The V and J genes are TRBV6-1 and TRBJ1-5, with D unclear. This CDR3 region has 13 residues. V gave up 4 bases and J gave up 7 bases, with 11 bases separating them. Per germline, CDR1 MNHNS and CDR2 SASEGT. The chain's CDR3 is CASSGESRQPQHF. CDR3 DNA sequence: TGTGCCAGCAGTGGGGAGTCGAGACAGCCCCAGCATTTT.

The chain is built from TRBV12-3 or TRBV12-4 and TRBJ1-4; no clear D. The CDR3 runs 12 residues. Trimming took 3 bases from V and 8 from J, leaving 7 bases between them. This CDR3 reads CASSFVGEKLFF. Written as DNA, the CDR3 is TGTGCCAGCAGTTTCGTAGGGGAAAAACTGTTTTTT.

This clonotype was detected only a few times. J is TRBJ2-5 and V is TRBV5-1; unclear D gene. This CDR3 is 13 amino acids long. Germline CDR1 is SGHRS and CDR2 is YFSETQ. Trimming pared 9 bases from V and 3 bases from J, leaving 15 bases between. CDR3 sequence: CATAKGWEETQYF. The CDR3 region has the DNA TGCGCCACCGCGAAGGGCTGGGAAGAGACCCAGTACTTC. Looking up the rest from reference TRBV5-1 and TRBJ2-5 gives the full variable domain: KAGVTQTPRYLIKTRGQQVTLSCSPISGHRSVSWYQQTPGQGLQFLFEYFSETQRNKGNFPGRFSGRQFSNSRSEMNVSTLELGDSALYLCATAKGWEETQYFGPGTRLLVL.

In its sample, this clonotype was seen many times. The chain uses TRBV12-3 or TRBV12-4 and TRBJ1-5; D remains ambiguous. The CDR3 spans 13 residues. V shed 6 bases and J shed 7 bases, with 13 bases lying between them. The CDR3 bases are TGTGCCAGCAGCCAACAAGACCGACAGCCCCAGCATTTT. Its protein product is CASSQQDRQPQHF.

This clonotype was observed a handful of times. This chain links TRBV6-5 with TRBJ1-2; D remains ambiguous. The CDR3 totals 14 residues. The V end lost 5 bases, the J end lost 4 bases, and 14 bases lay between the germline ends. The germline gives CDR1 MNHEY, CDR2 SVGAGI. The CDR3 region has the DNA TGTGCCAGCAGTCCACCCCGGAGCCCCTATGGCTACACCTTC. This codes for CASSPPRSPYGYTF.

This clonotype was detected a few times. This rearrangement joins TRBV9 to TRBJ2-1, with D unclear. From germline, CDR1 is SGDLS and CDR2 YYNGEE. The CDR3 length is 12 residues. The V gene lost 3 bases and the J gene lost 10 bases, with 11 bases spanning the gap. The DNA for the CDR3 is TGTGCCAGCAGCGGTCCCCGTCTCGAGCAGTTCTTC. As protein: CASSGPRLEQFF.

This clonotype was detected a few times. This chain connects TRBV29-1 to TRBJ2-7; D ambiguous. Germline CDR1 reads SQVTM; CDR2 reads ANQGSEA. The CDR3 runs 12 residues. With 1 base removed from V and 5 bases from J, the gap between germline ends came to 9 bases. Here the CDR3 DNA reads TGCAGCGTTGAAGGGGTGTCAAACGAGCAGTACTTC. This translates into CSVEGVSNEQYF.

This clonotype turned up a few times. The CDR3, as DNA: TGCAGTGCTGGCGACCCCCGCAGCGGGAGGGCAACAGATACGCAGTATTTT. Translation gives CSAGDPRSGRATDTQYF. The rearrangement uses TRBV20-1 and TRBJ2-3; TRBD2 matches 10 bases. CDR3 length: 17 residues. The V segment lost 5 bases and the J segment 3 bases; nucleotides outside the gene matches: 14. Germline assignment: CDR1 DFQATT and CDR2 SNEGSKA (reference sequence).

This rearrangement joins TRBV30 to TRBJ1-1; no firm D call. Germline-derived CDR1 and CDR2 are GTSNPN and SVGIG (reference sequence). The CDR3 consists of 12 residues. Trimming took 0 bases from V and 7 from J, leaving 9 bases between them. This chain's CDR3 is CAWSVGPGEAFF. CDR3 in DNA: TGTGCCTGGAGTGTGGGCCCGGGTGAAGCTTTCTTT.

This chain uses TRBV20-1 with TRBJ1-1, with D perhaps matching TRBD1 (5 bases). Per the germline V gene, CDR1 is DFQATT and CDR2 is SNEGSKA (reference sequence). Trimming took off 2 bases at V and 3 bases at J, with 13 bases between the two ends. The CDR3 covers 14 residues. This CDR3 is CSARPTAGDTEAFF. CDR3 nucleotide sequence: TGCAGTGCTAGACCTACGGCGGGGGACACTGAAGCTTTCTTT.

In its sample, this clonotype was seen a few times. This CDR3 is CATSDSLTAGVKDTQYF. The CDR3 DNA is TGTGCCACCAGTGATTCCCTTACAGCGGGAGTAAAAGATACGCAGTATTTT. The chain recombines TRBV24-1 with TRBJ2-3, with 8 bases lining up with TRBD2. The germline gives CDR1 KGHDR, CDR2 SFDVKD. With V trimmed by 2 bases and J by 5 bases, 11 bases remained unmatched. This CDR3 has 17 amino acids.